Listed here is a single TCR beta chain. Antigen: not known. The data belong to a study of T cells expressing NK-cell markers. General study points: Dominant NKG2C+ clonotypes accounted for roughly 1.0-8% of CD8+ T cells in 5 to 7 donors.

The CDR3 extends over 15 amino acids. The germline V gene encodes CDR1 SGDLS and CDR2 YYNGEE. With the 5' RACE reads reprocessed, TCRdb shows one record per CDR3 protein and no DNA. The data show about 430,000 distinct CDR3 sequences, and the top ten clones hold approximately 1.4%. The sequence was collected from a woman aged 50 to 60 in good health. The chain carries TRBV9 and TRBJ2-1; checking the TCRdb D call of TRBD2 is not possible without DNA. Sequencing was carried out using blood T cells: a sorted CD56 or NKG2C T cell subset, CD4+ or CD8+ T cells, or bulk PBMC T cells (not recorded which). The CDR3 loop reads CASSGRLGRYNEQFF.